This T cell receptor (beta chain) came from a study of shared clonotypes between healthy human individuals. Adults of Caucasian background living in Nashville, Tennessee made up all donors. Partitioning of CD4+ cells yielded a CD45RA+ naive subset and a CD45RA-negative memory subset. Genomic DNA from each subset was divided evenly over several immunoSEQ plates. Profiling relied on immunoSEQ multiplex PCR, and the TCRdb table lists in-frame clones only, not all of them. The sample holds 2 million to 2.5 million clones, 92% seen once. This CDR3 has 15 residues. Germline V gives CDR1 SGDLS, CDR2 YYNGEE. Unmatched junction bases numbered 4, after V lost 2 bases and J lost 4 bases. General study findings and limits: The generation probabilities recorded for non-shared clonotypes fell below those of clonotypes shared by all four donors.

Remarks on this clone: The antigen remains unidentified.

This clonotype was sampled from a man aged 18 to 29 in good health. Some clones in this sample may be carry-over from other donors' samples. Sequencing used naive CD4+ T cells from PBMCs. Noted subset: CD45RA+ positively selected. The chain recombines TRBV9 with TRBJ2-2, with 8 bases lining up with TRBD2. DNA for the CDR3: TGTGCCAGCAGCGTTTTAGCGGGATTCACCGGGGAGCTGTTTTTT. Amino acid sequence: CASSVLAGFTGELFF.